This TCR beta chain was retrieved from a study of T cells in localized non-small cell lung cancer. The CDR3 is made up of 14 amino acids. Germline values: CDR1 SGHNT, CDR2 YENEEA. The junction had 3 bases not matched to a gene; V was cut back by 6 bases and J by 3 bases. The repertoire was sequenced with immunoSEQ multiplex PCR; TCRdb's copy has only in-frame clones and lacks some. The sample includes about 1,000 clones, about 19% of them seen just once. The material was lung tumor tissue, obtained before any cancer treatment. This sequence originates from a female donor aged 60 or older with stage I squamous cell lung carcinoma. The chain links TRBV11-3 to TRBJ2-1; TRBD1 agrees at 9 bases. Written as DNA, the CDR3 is TGTGCCAGCAGTTCGGACAGGGGCTACAATGAGCAGTTCTTC. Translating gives CASSSDRGYNEQFF.